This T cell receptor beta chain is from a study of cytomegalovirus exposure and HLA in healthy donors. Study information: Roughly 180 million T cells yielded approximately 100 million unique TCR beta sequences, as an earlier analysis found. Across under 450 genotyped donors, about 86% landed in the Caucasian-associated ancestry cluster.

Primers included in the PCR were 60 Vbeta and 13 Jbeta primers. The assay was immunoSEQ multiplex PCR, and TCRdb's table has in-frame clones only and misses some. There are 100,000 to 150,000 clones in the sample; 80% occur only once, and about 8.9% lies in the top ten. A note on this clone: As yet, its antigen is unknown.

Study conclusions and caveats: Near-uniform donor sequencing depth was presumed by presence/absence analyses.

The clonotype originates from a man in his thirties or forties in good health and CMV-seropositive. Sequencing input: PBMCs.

CDR3 region: CAMGQGNEQYF. Written as DNA, the CDR3 is TGTGCCATGGGACAGGGGAACGAGCAGTACTTC. The chain uses TRBV6-1 and TRBJ2-7, with TRBD1 matching 10 bases. Germline V CDR1 and CDR2: MNHNS, SASEGT. The CDR3 has 11 amino acids. The J segment lost 5 bases and the V segment lost 10 bases, leaving 2 bases of the junction unmatched.